This TCR beta chain was captured in a study of blood T cell repertoires in COVID-19. The V gene's germline CDR1 is SGDLS and CDR2 YYNGEE. This CDR3 spans 16 amino acids. The junction had 2 bases not matched to a gene; V was cut back by 0 bases and J by 0 bases. The protocol was immunoSEQ multiplex PCR, while the TCRdb copy is restricted to in-frame clones and leaves out a portion. The data contain about 440,000 clones, about 85% of them seen just once; the ten biggest clones take up just under 2%. The chain carries TRBV9 and TRBJ2-7, with 11 bases matching TRBD2. The TCR originated in a young woman with acute COVID-19. Sequenced: PBMCs or T cells enriched from blood (not recorded which). The DNA of the CDR3 is TGTGCCAGCAGCGTAGGCGGGACTAGCGGCTCCTACGAGCAGTACTTC. Its protein product is CASSVGGTSGSYEQYF.